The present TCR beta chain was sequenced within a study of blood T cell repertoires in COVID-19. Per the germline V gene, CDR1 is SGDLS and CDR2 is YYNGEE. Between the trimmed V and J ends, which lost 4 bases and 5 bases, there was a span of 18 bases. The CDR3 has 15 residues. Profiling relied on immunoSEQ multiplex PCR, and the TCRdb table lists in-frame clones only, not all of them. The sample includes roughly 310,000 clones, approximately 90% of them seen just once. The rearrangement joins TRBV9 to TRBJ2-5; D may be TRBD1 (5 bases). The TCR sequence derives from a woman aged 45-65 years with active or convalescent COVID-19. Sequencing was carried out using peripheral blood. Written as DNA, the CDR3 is TGTGCCAGCAGCCGCTCGTCCAGGGTAGGGGAGACCCAGTACTTC. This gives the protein CASSRSSRVGETQYF.